This T cell receptor beta chain came from a study of T cells in tumors after PD-1 blockade. Whole-study context: On average, peripheral blood gave more than 100,000 TCR templates and about 34,000 unique clonotypes. Points from the study as a whole: Peripheral recruitment is suggested, as some novel exhausted tumor clones were in pre-treatment blood.

V was shortened by 2 bases and J by 5 bases, with 10 bases between the two germline ends. The germline CDR1 and CDR2 sequences are SGHDT and YYEEEE. This CDR3 has 14 residues. This clone is classed as medium-sized. Its antigen remains unknown. Template: tumor biopsy or peripheral blood genomic DNA, roughly 600-6,004 ng per sample. TCRdb's table, derived via immunoSEQ multiplex PCR, lists solely in-frame clones and lacks some. This table holds roughly 25,000 clones, roughly 80% found once. This clonotype was sampled from a human donor with basal cell carcinoma. The sample consisted of PBMCs, taken after anti-PD-1 treatment. The chain couples TRBV5-6 to TRBJ2-2; D gene uncertain. CDR3 DNA: TGTGCCAGCAGCTTACCCCCAAGTACCGGGGAGCTGTTTTTT. The encoded protein is CASSLPPSTGELFF.